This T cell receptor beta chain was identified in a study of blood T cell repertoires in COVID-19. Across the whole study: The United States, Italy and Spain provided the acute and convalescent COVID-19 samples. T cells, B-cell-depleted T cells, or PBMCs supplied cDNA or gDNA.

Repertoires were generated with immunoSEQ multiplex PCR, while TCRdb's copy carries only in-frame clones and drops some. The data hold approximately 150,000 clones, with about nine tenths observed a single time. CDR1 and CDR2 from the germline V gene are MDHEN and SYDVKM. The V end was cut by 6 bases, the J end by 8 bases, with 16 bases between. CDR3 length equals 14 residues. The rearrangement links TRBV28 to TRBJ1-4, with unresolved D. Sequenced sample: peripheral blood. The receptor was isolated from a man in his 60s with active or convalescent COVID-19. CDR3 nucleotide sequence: TGTGCCAGCAGCCCAGCGACAAGGAGGGAAAAACTGTTTTTT. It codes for CASSPATRREKLFF.